The source of this T cell receptor (beta chain) is a study of T cell responses to AZD1222 COVID-19 vaccine. Notes on the study in general: Baseline seropositives among AZD1222 recipients totaled only six. The sample set comprised mostly white British donors with more females, and clonal diversity was possibly underestimated.

The CDR3 totals 15 residues. Germline loops: CDR1 SEHNR, CDR2 FQNEAQ (reference sequence). The J segment lost 3 bases and the V segment lost 7 bases, leaving 8 bases of the junction unmatched. Sequencing was performed with immunoSEQ multiplex PCR; in TCRdb, only in-frame clones are kept and a portion is missing. The table includes 90,000 to 120,000 clones, roughly nine tenths detected once. As regards this clone: The antigen is undetermined.

Sequences were derived from peripheral blood, sampled 28 days after the second AZD1222 dose. The receptor was isolated from an adult who received the AZD1222 COVID-19 vaccine. The V and J genes are TRBV7-9 and TRBJ2-7, with 11 bases identical to TRBD2. The CDR3 region has the DNA TGTGCCAGCATGAATATGACTAGCGGGGACTACGAGCAGTACTTC. It specifies CASMNMTSGDYEQYF.